This T cell receptor (beta chain) was documented in a study of T cell responses to AZD1222 COVID-19 vaccine. Notes on the study in general: The CD4 TCRs associated with vaccination extended across spike and predominated at 160-218 and 743-854. There were mostly white British donors and more females than males, and clonal diversity was possibly underestimated.

Second doses that came at about 4 or about 12 weeks were put together. This clone came up a few times. Its antigen remains unknown. TCRdb's copy holds only in-frame clones and misses some; the assay was immunoSEQ multiplex PCR. The sample records tens of thousands of clones, approximately 83% being singletons. The material was peripheral blood, obtained 28 days after the second AZD1222 dose. The origin of this receptor is an adult who received the AZD1222 COVID-19 vaccine.

The CDR3 DNA sequence: TGTGCCAGCAGCCAAGGGGGCGGTTTTGCAACTAATGAAAAACTGTTTTTT. Its protein is CASSQGGGFATNEKLFF. The chain links TRBV3-1 (or the pseudogene TRBV3-2) to TRBJ1-4; a possible D gene is TRBD1 (5 bases). The CDR3 spans 17 residues. V lost 1 base to trimming and J lost 0 bases, with 12 bases between them. CDR1 is LGHDT and CDR2 is YNNKEL in the germline V gene (reference sequence).